This entry concerns a single T cell receptor (beta chain). The data originate from a study of blood T cell repertoires in COVID-19. On the study more broadly: COVID-19 samples, acute and convalescent, were from the United States, Italy and Spain. Sources were T cells, B-cell-depleted T cells, or PBMCs; the material itself was cDNA or gDNA.

The J segment lost 4 bases and the V segment lost 8 bases, leaving 9 bases of the junction unmatched. The CDR3 totals 15 residues. Germline V gene data show CDR1 as SQVTM and CDR2 as ANQGSEA. Original processing notes: How many nucleated cells were present was estimated from reference gene primer amplification. Here immunoSEQ multiplex PCR was the method, and the copy in TCRdb shows in-frame clones only, minus some. That table supplies the V and J calls and clone size; D and trimming were determined from the DNA. The sample records about 220,000 clones, 83% being singletons. The sequencing sample was made of peripheral blood. The chain couples TRBV29-1 to TRBJ1-4; 11 nucleotides agree with TRBD1. This sequence was found in a woman aged 40 to 55 with active or convalescent COVID-19. The CDR3 sequence is CSCRTGGSFNEKLFF. The CDR3 DNA reads TGCAGCTGCAGGACAGGGGGCTCCTTTAATGAAAAACTGTTTTTT.